These 22 T cell receptor beta chains were sequenced from one sample in a study of blood T cell repertoires in COVID-19. TCRdb keeps only in-frame clones here, not all; method: immunoSEQ multiplex PCR. The repertoire holds 40,000 to 50,000 clones, 80% to 90% seen once, with approximately 14% in the top ten. Specimen: peripheral blood. These receptors originate from a human donor in a cohort sampled during active COVID-19. The donor label of this sample is uncertain.

The V call is TRBV2, the J call TRBJ1-3; 10 bases line up with TRBD1. Germline assignment: CDR1 SNHLY and CDR2 FYNNEI. CDR3 size: 17 residues. After removal of 5 bases from V and 7 bases from J, the junction contained 14 bases not matched to a gene. In DNA form, the CDR3 reads TGTGCCAGCAGTTTGTCCGCCGGGACAGGGGTTTTGAACACCATATATTTT. It yields the protein CASSLSAGTGVLNTIYF.

The chain links TRBV3-1 (or the pseudogene TRBV3-2) to TRBJ2-3, with 13 bases lining up with TRBD2. The V segment lost 4 bases and the J segment 4 bases; nucleotides outside the gene matches: 5. This CDR3 has 16 residues. Germline V gives CDR1 LGHDT, CDR2 YNNKEL (reference sequence). Written as DNA, the CDR3 is TGTGCCAGCAGCCCTCTACTAGCGGGGGGGCCAGATACGCAGTATTTT. Its protein is CASSPLLAGGPDTQYF.

The chain carries TRBV11-2 and TRBJ1-4; D is unclear. V dropped 5 bases and J dropped 8 bases, with 27 bases sitting between them. The CDR3 spans 18 residues. Germline CDR1 is SGHAT and CDR2 is FQNNGV. The CDR3 spells CASSPRVGRAAWREKLFF. The CDR3 DNA is TGTGCCAGCAGCCCGAGGGTAGGGCGGGCAGCATGGAGGGAAAAACTGTTTTTT.

V is TRBV6-4 and J is TRBJ2-7, with D maybe TRBD2 (7 bases). The V gene's germline CDR1 is MRHNA and CDR2 SNTAGT. CDR3 length: 18 residues. V lost 5 bases and J 4 bases, leaving 27 bases between the germline ends. CDR3 protein: CASSPNRVGGGLPYEQYF. CDR3 coding DNA: TGTGCCAGCAGTCCGAACCGAGTAGGGGGGGGTCTTCCATACGAGCAGTACTTC.

A word on this clone: A single base separates this from a much larger clone, so it may be a read error. Other DNA sequences within the sample encode an identical CDR3. This chain uses TRBV6-5 with TRBJ1-2; TRBD1 might be the D (6 bases). The CDR3 is 13 residues long. V lost 0 bases, J lost 6 bases, and 8 bases lay in between. CDR1 MNHEY and CDR2 SVGAGI come from the germline V gene. Written as DNA, the CDR3 is TGTGCCAGCAGTTACTCAGGGGGGGATGGCTACACCTTC. Translation: CASSYSGGDGYTF.

This clone has just a few counts. V and J are TRBV19 and TRBJ2-1; 8 bases agree with TRBD1. Trimming took 9 bases from V and 9 from J; bases not matched to a gene: 10. This CDR3 is 13 amino acids long. CDR1 and CDR2 (germline): LNHDA, SQIVND (reference sequence). Here the CDR3 reads CASGGRGLSEQFF. CDR3 DNA sequence: TGTGCCAGCGGGGGCAGGGGGCTAAGTGAGCAGTTCTTC.

The chain's CDR3 is CSAGLDGYTF. The CDR3, as DNA: TGCAGCGCTGGCCTAGATGGCTACACCTTC. V usage is TRBV29-1 and J usage is TRBJ1-2; D unresolved. V lost 7 bases, J lost 6 bases, and 9 bases lay in between. There are 10 residues in the CDR3. Germline V gene data show CDR1 as SQVTM and CDR2 as ANQGSEA.

This chain connects TRBV19 to TRBJ1-5; TRBD1 aligns across 7 bases. With 3 bases clipped from V and 4 bases from J, the junction kept 6 bases outside the gene matches. Germline V gene data show CDR1 as LNHDA and CDR2 as SQIVND (reference sequence). The CDR3 covers 15 residues. CDR3 sequence: CASSIIQGGNQPQHF. CDR3 sequence (DNA): TGTGCCAGTAGTATTATCCAGGGGGGAAATCAGCCCCAGCATTTT.

The J gene is TRBJ2-1, the V gene TRBV13, with 9 bases aligning to TRBD2. With 3 bases clipped from V and 5 bases from J, the junction kept 2 bases outside the gene matches. The CDR3 runs to 14 residues. CDR1 and CDR2 (germline): PRHDT, FYEKMQ (reference sequence). The CDR3 reads CASSLERGDNEQFF. DNA of the CDR3: TGTGCCAGCAGCTTGGAGCGGGGGGACAATGAGCAGTTCTTC.

The J gene is TRBJ2-7, the V gene TRBV19; 8 bases are a match to TRBD1. This CDR3 comprises 15 residues. The germline CDR1 and CDR2 sequences are LNHDA and SQIVND (reference sequence). V shed 1 base and J 1 base; nucleotides not matched to a gene: 3. The CDR3 spells CASSIGGTGSYEQYF. The CDR3 nucleotides read TGTGCCAGTAGTATAGGCGGGACAGGTTCCTACGAGCAGTACTTC.

V usage is TRBV7-9 and J usage is TRBJ2-3; maybe TRBD1 (5 bases). Germline lookup yields CDR1 SEHNR and CDR2 FQNEAQ (reference sequence). The V end was cut by 2 bases, the J end by 0 bases, with 6 bases between. CDR3 length: 14 amino acids. CDR3 bases: TGTGCCAGCAGCTTAAAGGGGAGCACAGATACGCAGTATTTT. This gives the protein CASSLKGSTDTQYF.

The rearrangement uses TRBV27 and TRBJ2-1, with D possibly being TRBD2 (5 bases). The CDR3 has 15 residues. CDR1 and CDR2 (germline): MNHEY, SMNVEV (reference sequence). V lost 1 base and J lost 6, with 13 bases in between. CDR3 nucleotides: TGTGCCAGCAGTTTATACGGGGTCCTCGGCAATGAGCAGTTCTTC. The encoded protein is CASSLYGVLGNEQFF.

The chain recombines TRBV27 with TRBJ2-7, with 9 positions matching TRBD1. The junction had 8 bases not matched to a gene; V was cut back by 6 bases and J by 2 bases. Germline assignment: CDR1 MNHEY and CDR2 SMNVEV (reference sequence). The CDR3 has 15 amino acids. CDR3 protein: CASRNTGTGTYEQYF. CDR3 nucleotide sequence: TGTGCCAGCAGGAACACCGGGACAGGGACCTACGAGCAGTACTTC.

J is TRBJ2-1 and V is TRBV4-3; 8 bases match TRBD2. The V gene's germline CDR1 is LGHNA and CDR2 YSLEER. The CDR3 has 15 amino acids. With 2 bases clipped from V and 8 bases from J, the junction kept 8 bases outside the gene matches. CDR3 sequence: CASSQLGTGGDEQFF. The DNA of the CDR3 is TGCGCCAGCAGCCAACTAGGGACGGGGGGGGATGAGCAGTTCTTC.

The J gene is TRBJ2-4, the V gene TRBV6-1, with TRBD1 matching 7 bases. J gave up 0 bases and V 2 bases, and 7 bases lay outside the gene matches. The CDR3 is 17 residues long. From germline, CDR1 is MNHNS and CDR2 SASEGT. The CDR3, as DNA: TGTGCCAGCAGTGAATCCCGGGACAGACTAGCCAAAAACATTCAGTACTTC. It is translated as CASSESRDRLAKNIQYF.

V usage is TRBV10-3 and J usage is TRBJ2-7; D perhaps matches TRBD1 (6 bases). Germline CDR1 and CDR2: ENHRY and SYGVKD. The V end lost 5 bases, the J end lost 3 bases, and 14 bases lay between the germline ends. The CDR3 consists of 14 residues. The DNA for the CDR3 is TGTGCCATCAGTCAACAGGGAGTACTCTACGAGCAGTACTTC. Protein: CAISQQGVLYEQYF.

The rearrangement joins TRBV20-1 to TRBJ1-5; weak D call: TRBD1 (5 bases). The germline V gene encodes CDR1 DFQATT and CDR2 SNEGSKA (reference sequence). This CDR3 has 16 amino acids. Trimming removed 3 bases at V and 0 bases at J, with 15 bases between. CDR3 in amino acids: CSASGSGSSSNQPQHF. The DNA of the CDR3 is TGCAGTGCTAGTGGGTCAGGGTCATCTAGCAATCAGCCCCAGCATTTT.

The genes are TRBV11-2 and TRBJ2-2; TRBD2 agrees at 7 bases. With 0 bases clipped from V and 6 bases from J, the junction kept 4 bases outside the gene matches. The CDR3 covers 15 residues. The germline V gene has CDR1 SGHAT and CDR2 FQNNGV. The CDR3, as DNA: TGTGCCAGCAGCTTAGAGGCGGGGGACGCCGGGGAGCTGTTTTTT. It translates to CASSLEAGDAGELFF.

The CDR3 loop is CARVPTGGAVSSYEQYF. CDR3 DNA sequence: TGTGCCAGGGTTCCGACAGGGGGCGCAGTTTCCTCCTACGAGCAGTACTTC. V is TRBV7-3 and J is TRBJ2-7, with TRBD1 matching over 10 bases. This CDR3 comprises 17 residues. Germline assignment: CDR1 SGHTA and CDR2 FQGTGA. Germline trimming cut 9 bases from V and 0 bases from J; bases unmatched to any gene: 14.

The V gene is TRBV5-4, the J gene TRBJ2-1, with 10 positions matching TRBD2. This CDR3 has 16 amino acids. Germline trimming cut 3 bases from V and 4 bases from J; bases unmatched to any gene: 7. Germline CDR1 and CDR2: SGHNT and YYREEE (reference sequence). Here the CDR3 DNA reads TGTGCCAGCAGCTCCGGGGGTAGCGGGGGGTACAATGAGCAGTTCTTC. Its translation: CASSSGGSGGYNEQFF.

This chain joins TRBV7-9 and TRBJ1-3; 7 bases align to TRBD1. V shed 5 bases and J 3 bases; nucleotides not matched to a gene: 4. Per the germline V gene, CDR1 is SEHNR and CDR2 is FQNEAQ (reference sequence). This CDR3 contains 14 residues. Here the CDR3 reads CASSDRAYGNTIYF. CDR3 nucleotides: TGTGCCAGCAGCGACAGGGCGTATGGAAACACCATATATTTT.

V is TRBV2 and J is TRBJ2-5; TRBD1 agrees at 7 bases. The germline CDR1 and CDR2 sequences are SNHLY and FYNNEI. CDR3 length: 15 amino acids. V shed 4 bases and J 0 bases; nucleotides not matched to a gene: 5. In DNA form, the CDR3 reads TGTGCCAGCAGTGGACAGGGCTTTTACCAAGAGACCCAGTACTTC. Translated: CASSGQGFYQETQYF.